The rows below give T cell receptor beta chains drawn from one sample of a study of T cell repertoires in cytomegalovirus infection. The antigens for these receptors are not known. TCRdb reprocessed the reads with MiXCR, giving one entry per CDR3 protein. Of under 90,000 distinct CDR3 sequences in the sample, around 21% were seen once. The sequenced sample was PBMCs, sequenced either directly or after in vitro stimulation (not recorded which). Receptors originate from a human donor in good health (CMV status not recorded). Some clones in this sample may be carry-over from other donors' samples. Each CDR3 is given with its conserved first and last residue. The D gene is left open where the match is weak. Only part of the rows carry a size: once, few, many, or a class if the clone is expanded.

>TRBD2|TRBV24-1|TRBJ2-1|many
CATRTSGYNEQFF
TGTGCCACCCGGACTAGCGGCTACAATGAGCAGTTCTTC
>-|TRBV28|TRBJ1-6|few
CASSLRDTGSPLHF
TGTGCCAGCAGTTTGCGGGACACCGGTTCACCCCTCCACTTT
>-|TRBV10-3|TRBJ2-1|-
CAISPPLRGSYNEQFF
TGTGCCATCAGCCCCCCGCTAAGGGGCTCCTACAATGAGCAGTTCTTC
>-|TRBV6-6|TRBJ1-1|-
CASTAPTEAFF
TGTGCCAGCACCGCCCCCACTGAAGCTTTCTTT
>-|TRBV12-3/TRBV12-4|TRBJ1-5|many
CASSFLDIGYSNQPQHF
TGTGCCAGCAGTTTCCTAGATATCGGTTATAGCAATCAGCCCCAGCATTTT
>TRBD2|TRBV20-1|TRBJ2-3|-
CSARDYEGRLAGGSTDTQYF
TGCAGTGCTAGAGATTATGAGGGTCGACTAGCGGGAGGTAGCACAGATACGCAGTATTTT
>TRBD1|TRBV7-8|TRBJ1-1|many
CASSRFGQGDLTEAFF
TGTGCCAGCAGTCGATTTGGCCAGGGGGATTTGACTGAAGCTTTCTTT
>-|TRBV7-3|TRBJ2-7|-
CASSSGDSSYEQYF
TGTGCCAGCAGCTCGGGGGACAGCTCCTACGAGCAGTACTTC
>-|TRBV14|TRBJ2-1|-
CASSHITPGIISYNEQFF
TGTGCCAGCAGCCATATAACCCCGGGAATCATCTCCTACAATGAGCAGTTCTTC
>TRBD2|TRBV29-1|TRBJ2-5|once
CSVEGSSGNQETQYF
TGCAGCGTTGAAGGGTCAAGCGGGAATCAAGAGACCCAGTACTTC
>-|TRBV7-2|TRBJ1-4|few
CASSSRTATNEKLFF
TGTGCCAGCAGCTCCCGCACTGCAACTAATGAAAAACTGTTTTTT
>TRBD1|TRBV7-2|TRBJ2-1|-
CASRIQGKEQFF
TGTGCCAGCAGGATACAGGGGAAGGAGCAGTTCTTC
>TRBD2|TRBV28|TRBJ2-3|-
CASSLLLAASTDTQYF
TGTGCCAGCAGTTTGTTACTAGCGGCTAGCACAGATACGCAGTATTTT
>TRBD2|TRBV5-1|TRBJ2-3|-
CASSLVSGSTDTQYF
TGCGCCAGCAGCTTGGTTAGCGGGAGTACAGATACGCAGTATTTT
>-|TRBV29-1|TRBJ2-4|-
CSARTGKNIQYF
TGCAGCGCTCGAACCGGGAAAAACATTCAGTACTTC
>-|TRBV29-1|TRBJ1-1|once
CSVSGHNTEAFF
TGCAGCGTTTCCGGTCATAACACTGAAGCTTTCTTT
>TRBD2|TRBV7-2|TRBJ2-3|many
CASSLDGSSGSTLYTQYF
TGTGCCAGCAGCTTAGATGGGTCTAGCGGGAGTACTCTCTATACGCAGTATTTT
>-|TRBV6-6|TRBJ2-5|-
CASSYNTFQETQYF
TGTGCCAGCAGTTATAATACGTTCCAAGAGACCCAGTACTTC
>-|TRBV20-1|TRBJ2-5|few
CSASLRGQETQYF
TGCAGTGCTAGTCTCCGGGGACAAGAGACCCAGTACTTC
>TRBD2|TRBV7-2|TRBJ2-1|many
CASSLPAGGAYNGNIF
TGTGCCAGCAGCTTACCAGCGGGGGGGGCGTACAATGGCAACATCTTC
>-|TRBV11-1|TRBJ2-1|few
CASSLQGRPYNEQFF
TGTGCCAGCAGTTTACAGGGTCGCCCCTACAATGAGCAGTTCTTC
>TRBD2|TRBV5-4|TRBJ2-1|-
CASSPGTSGRATYNEQFF
TGTGCCAGCAGCCCCGGGACTAGCGGGAGGGCCACCTACAATGAGCAGTTCTTC
>TRBD1|TRBV7-9|TRBJ1-5|few
CASSPSRGQGALGQPQHF
TGTGCCAGCAGCCCTAGTAGGGGACAGGGGGCGCTGGGTCAGCCCCAGCATTTT
>-|TRBV12-3/TRBV12-4|TRBJ2-7|-
CASSFDSYEQYF
TGTGCCAGCAGTTTCGACAGCTACGAGCAGTACTTC
>-|TRBV20-1|TRBJ1-5|-
CSARTASNQPQHF
TGCAGTGCTAGAACAGCTAGCAATCAGCCCCAGCATTTT
>TRBD1|TRBV7-2|TRBJ2-1|many
CASSPGQGDEQFF
TGTGCCAGCAGCCCCGGACAGGGTGATGAGCAGTTCTTC
>-|TRBV2|TRBJ1-1|few
CASRVGGLGTEAFF
TGTGCCAGCAGGGTCGGAGGGTTGGGCACTGAAGCTTTCTTT